A single sample is the source of the 18 T cell receptor beta chains below, sequenced in a study of control samples from healthy donors and cancer patients (dated by TCRdb to 2020 to 2021). The library was made by the immunoSEQ multiplex PCR assay. The table was pulled from immuneACCESS by TCRdb, which kept in-frame rearrangements only. Such tables lose some clones; where checked, under half of the loss comes from unresolved V genes, and the rest has no known cause. Within this sample are 98,000 or so clones, with 79% of them counted one time only. The ten top clones hold roughly a tenth of the sample. Sequencing was done on a sample of blood. The receptors were gathered from a woman aged 25-40 years in good health.

The chain uses TRBV3-1 (or the pseudogene TRBV3-2) and TRBJ1-2, with no clear D. Germline V gene data show CDR1 as LGHDT and CDR2 as YNNKEL (reference sequence). Trimming pared 3 bases from V and 5 bases from J, leaving 7 bases between. The CDR3 extends over 12 amino acids. CDR3 DNA sequence: TGTGCCAGCAGCCAGGGGTTTTATGGCTACACCTTC. Encoded protein: CASSQGFYGYTF.

J is TRBJ2-5 and V is TRBV10-3; possible D gene TRBD1, 6 bases. Germline V gene lookup returns CDR1 ENHRY and CDR2 SYGVKD. The CDR3 runs to 15 residues. Trimming took 8 bases from V and 5 from J, leaving 21 bases between them. The CDR3 sequence: CAIRTSGAMGETQYF. The DNA of the CDR3 is TGTGCCATCCGAACATCAGGGGCAATGGGGGAGACCCAGTACTTC.

The V call is TRBV19, the J call TRBJ1-5, with 7 bases lining up with TRBD1. The V gene end was trimmed by 0 bases and the J gene end by 8 bases; junction bases not matched to a gene: 13. CDR1 LNHDA and CDR2 SQIVND come from the germline V gene (reference sequence). This CDR3 has 17 residues. CDR3 sequence reads: CASSIDLFPGGTEPQHF. CDR3 DNA sequence: TGTGCCAGTAGTATAGATCTTTTTCCAGGGGGTACGGAGCCCCAGCATTTT.

As concerns this clone: The sample has other DNA sequences that encode this CDR3 too. This chain uses TRBV6-1 with TRBJ1-1; 8 positions match TRBD1. CDR3 size: 13 residues. Germline CDR1 is MNHNS and CDR2 is SASEGT. J gave up 5 bases and V 2 bases, and 1 base lay outside the gene matches. CDR3 DNA: TGTGCCAGCAGTGAACAGGGGGCTACTGAAGCTTTCTTT. It translates to CASSEQGATEAFF.

V and J are TRBV20-1 and TRBJ2-7; TRBD1 agrees at 9 bases. The CDR3 covers 11 residues. Per the germline V gene, CDR1 is DFQATT and CDR2 is SNEGSKA (reference sequence). The CDR3 DNA follows: TGCAGGATTGACAGGGGGAACGAGCAGTACTTC. This sequence encodes CRIDRGNEQYF.

The V gene is TRBV11-2, the J gene TRBJ2-5; the match to TRBD1 covers 9 bases. The trim removed 0 bases at V and 4 bases at J, leaving 6 bases unmatched. In germline, CDR1 is SGHAT, CDR2 FQNNGV. The CDR3 covers 16 residues. The CDR3, as DNA: TGTGCCAGCAGCTTAGAATACAGGGGGCGAGGAGAGACCCAGTACTTC. It translates to CASSLEYRGRGETQYF.

The gene calls are TRBV5-4 and TRBJ2-1; either TRBD1 or TRBD2 may fit D (7 bases each). V lost 3 bases and J 3 bases, leaving 16 bases between the germline ends. This CDR3 comprises 16 residues. Germline V gene sequence: CDR1 SGHNT, CDR2 YYREEE (reference sequence). The CDR3 spells CASSSRGEGHYNEQFF. For the CDR3, the DNA is TGTGCCAGCAGCTCCAGGGGGGAGGGGCACTACAATGAGCAGTTCTTC.

CDR3 in DNA: TGTGCCAGCAGTTACTCCGGAAGCGGGGGCTCCTACAATGAGCAGTTCTTC. It codes for CASSYSGSGGSYNEQFF. The chain joins TRBV6-2 or TRBV6-3 to TRBJ2-1; TRBD2 matches 8 bases. The germline gives CDR1 MNHEY, CDR2 SVGEGT. The CDR3 covers 17 residues. V was pared by 0 bases and J by 0 bases, with 4 bases of the junction left unmatched.

This clone was seen just once. The CDR3 region has the DNA TGTGCCAGCAGTAACCGGGGCGGGGGGGCCGAGAAGACCCAGTACTTC. It specifies CASSNRGGGAEKTQYF. V gene TRBV6-2 or TRBV6-3 combines with J gene TRBJ2-5, with TRBD2 matching 9 bases. Per germline, CDR1 MNHEY and CDR2 SVGEGT. This CDR3 contains 16 residues. With 5 bases clipped from V and 6 bases from J, the junction kept 13 bases outside the gene matches.

This clone was counted once. The rearrangement links TRBV19 to TRBJ1-1, with unresolved D. The CDR3 runs 13 residues. CDR1 LNHDA and CDR2 SQIVND come from the germline V gene (reference sequence). Trimming took off 6 bases at V and 5 bases at J, with 13 bases between the two ends. The chain's CDR3 is CASRGIGRTEAFF. The DNA of the CDR3 is TGTGCCAGTAGGGGTATTGGGAGGACTGAAGCTTTCTTT.

The CDR3 loop reads CASSGGPGYEQYF. CDR3 bases: TGTGCCAGCAGCGGGGGGCCGGGGTACGAGCAGTACTTC. This chain uses TRBV7-2 with TRBJ2-7; D is perhaps TRBD1 or TRBD2 (6 bases each). Trimming shortened V by 5 bases and J by 4 bases, and 12 bases separated the two germline ends. The CDR3 has 13 amino acids. Per germline, CDR1 SGHTA and CDR2 FQGNSA.

This clone has more than one count but fewer than ten. V usage is TRBV7-2 and J usage is TRBJ2-3; 9 bases match TRBD1. J gave up 8 bases and V 5 bases, and 11 bases lay outside the gene matches. Germline V gene lookup returns CDR1 SGHTA and CDR2 FQGNSA. This CDR3 comprises 15 residues. The CDR3 loop reads CASSPGGQGLATQYF. Written as DNA, the CDR3 is TGTGCCAGCAGCCCCGGGGGACAGGGCTTGGCTACGCAGTATTTT.

V and J are TRBV19 and TRBJ1-2, with TRBD1 identical over 8 bases. After removal of 5 bases from V and 5 bases from J, the junction contained 10 bases not matched to a gene. This CDR3 comprises 15 residues. CDR1 LNHDA and CDR2 SQIVND come from the germline V gene (reference sequence). The CDR3 reads CASSFPTGVGYGYTF. The DNA for the CDR3 is TGTGCCAGTAGTTTCCCGACAGGGGTAGGATATGGCTACACCTTC.

The V and J genes are TRBV5-1 and TRBJ2-5, with D possibly matching TRBD2 (6 bases). V was shortened by 0 bases and J by 1 base, with 7 bases between the two germline ends. CDR1 is SGHRS and CDR2 is YFSETQ in the germline V gene. The CDR3 runs 14 residues. CDR3 nucleotide sequence: TGCGCCAGCAGCTTGGGGGGAGGCCAAGAGACCCAGTACTTC. Translated: CASSLGGGQETQYF.

The chain joins TRBV10-3 to TRBJ1-1, with D possibly matching TRBD1 (5 bases). CDR1 and CDR2 from the germline V gene are ENHRY and SYGVKD. This CDR3 is built from 12 residues. V was cut by 2 bases and J by 13 bases, with 14 bases left in between. The CDR3 DNA is TGTGCCATCAGTGAGGCCAGGGACCCGGTTTTCTTT. Protein: CAISEARDPVFF.

This clone is categorized as medium-sized (0.01 to 0.1%). The chain joins TRBV12-5 to TRBJ1-6; 8 nucleotides align to TRBD1. The CDR3 is 16 residues long. The germline V gene has CDR1 LGHNT and CDR2 FRNRAP. V was clipped by 4 bases and J by 5 bases; unmatched bases: 7. The CDR3 sequence is CASGWGMTGDNSPLHF. DNA of the CDR3: TGTGCTAGTGGTTGGGGGATGACAGGGGATAATTCACCCCTCCACTTT.

This sequence joins TRBV2 and TRBJ2-7, with D possibly being TRBD1 or TRBD2 (7 bases each). V was trimmed by 6 bases and J by 3 bases, leaving 18 bases between them. Germline V gene lookup returns CDR1 SNHLY and CDR2 FYNNEI. The CDR3 spans 15 residues. In DNA, the CDR3 is TGTGCCAGCAGCGAAAAGGGGGGGACAGTCTACGAGCAGTACTTC. Translated, it gives CASSEKGGTVYEQYF.

The chain recombines TRBV10-1 with TRBJ1-5; D not certain. The CDR3 sequence is 14 residues long. Germline V gene sequence: CDR1 WNHNN, CDR2 SYGVQD (reference sequence). Trimming left V 4 bases short and J 3 bases short, with 10 bases between. CDR3 in amino acids: CASSVKTNNQPQHF. The CDR3 DNA sequence: TGCGCCAGCAGTGTAAAGACAAACAATCAGCCCCAGCATTTT.